This T cell receptor (beta chain) was profiled in a study of OX40 agonist ivuxolimab in advanced cancers. The overall study: Every 2 weeks, patients received ivuxolimab intravenously, dosed at 0.01 to 10 mg/kg. Hepatocellular carcinoma, melanoma, renal cell or head and neck cancer was diagnosed in the dose-escalation patients.

Concerning this clone: Its antigen is as yet unknown.

Method: immunoSEQ multiplex PCR; TCRdb's copy keeps in-frame clones and lacks some. The table records more than 60,000 clones, 85% of them present only once. The ends lost 6 bases at V and 6 bases at J; junction bases unmatched: 3. Germline lookup yields CDR1 SNHLY and CDR2 FYNNEI. This CDR3 contains 12 residues. General study results and limits: Among the lowest peripheral clonal expansion occurred in 0.1-3.0 mg/kg partial responders. By week 6 at 0.1 to 3.0 mg/kg, blood CD4+ and CD8+ T cells had expanded clonally.

The TCR comes from an adult with an advanced solid tumor such as melanoma, head and neck, liver or kidney cancer. This specimen consisted of CD4+ or CD8+ T cells sorted from blood, obtained in a trial of the OX40 agonist ivuxolimab. J is TRBJ2-5 and V is TRBV2; 8 nucleotides agree with TRBD2. CDR3 amino acids: CASRLAAKTQYF. CDR3 coding DNA: TGTGCCAGCAGACTAGCGGCGAAGACCCAGTACTTC.